The 9 T cell receptor beta chains listed next were all sequenced from one sample in a study of PD-1 blockade in classical Hodgkin lymphoma. This sample's time point: cycle 4 day 1 (C4D1), after 6 weeks of nivolumab. In every patient, relapse followed autologous stem cell transplantation, while exposure to brentuximab vedotin differed. Clones were read by immunoSEQ multiplex PCR, and TCRdb kept only the in-frame ones, dropping some. Of approximately 27,000 clones in the sample, more than 65% were seen once. The material sequenced was peripheral blood mononuclear cells (PBMCs), taken before the fourth cycle of nivolumab. The receptors here all came from a human donor with classical Hodgkin lymphoma.

The chain links TRBV7-9 to TRBJ2-1, with unresolved D. Trimming cost V 5 bases and J 0 bases, with 8 bases left between them. The CDR3 contains 14 residues. Germline CDR1 is SEHNR and CDR2 is FQNEAQ (reference sequence). The CDR3 loop is CASSARSSYNEQFF. DNA for the CDR3: TGTGCCAGCAGCGCGCGGAGCTCCTACAATGAGCAGTTCTTC.

This clone came up once. The chain joins TRBV30 to TRBJ1-3; TRBD1 aligns across 7 bases. Germline trimming cut 4 bases from V and 3 bases from J; bases unmatched to any gene: 6. The CDR3 runs to 14 residues. Germline V CDR1 and CDR2: GTSNPN, SVGIG (reference sequence). The CDR3 here is CAWNRDSIGNTIYF. The CDR3 DNA is TGTGCCTGGAATCGGGACAGTATTGGAAACACCATATATTTT.

The chain combines TRBV7-2 with TRBJ1-3; no firm D call. In germline, CDR1 is SGHTA, CDR2 FQGNSA. Trimming left V 6 bases short and J 7 bases short, with 16 bases between. This CDR3 is built from 14 residues. The CDR3 bases are TGTGCCAGCAGTCCCGGGGAGGGTATTAACACCATATATTTT. Encoded protein: CASSPGEGINTIYF. Full variable domain (missing parts from reference TRBV7-2 and TRBJ1-3): GAGVSQSPSNKVTEKGKDVELRCDPISGHTALYWYRQSLGQGLEFLIYFQGNSAPDKSGLPSDRFSAERTGGSVSTLTIQRTQQEDSAVYLCASSPGEGINTIYFGEGSWLTVV.

This clone came up a few times. V usage is TRBV27 and J usage is TRBJ2-5, with D hard to call. Looked up from germline, CDR1 is MNHEY and CDR2 is SMNVEV (reference sequence). The CDR3 covers 14 residues. The V gene lost 0 bases and the J gene lost 4 bases, with 9 bases spanning the gap. The CDR3 nucleotides are TGTGCCAGCAGTTTATCGTGGGAATCAGAGACCCAGTACTTC. Protein product: CASSLSWESETQYF.

The rearrangement joins TRBV9 to TRBJ2-6; D is undetermined. Germline lookup yields CDR1 SGDLS and CDR2 YYNGEE. V gave up 0 bases and J gave up 2 bases, with 6 bases separating them. There are 15 residues in the CDR3. The CDR3 loop reads CASSVDGTGANVLTF. DNA for the CDR3: TGTGCCAGCAGCGTAGATGGTACTGGGGCCAACGTCCTGACTTTC.

This clone has only one observation. V usage is TRBV6-5 and J usage is TRBJ1-1, with 11 positions matching TRBD1. Germline V lookup: CDR1 MNHEY, CDR2 SVGAGI. This CDR3 contains 14 residues. V gave up 6 bases and J gave up 5 bases; unmatched junction bases: 5. CDR3 nucleotides: TGTGCCAGCAGCCGGGACAGGGGGTATACTGAAGCTTTCTTT. Translated: CASSRDRGYTEAFF.

V is TRBV6-5 and J is TRBJ1-1; no clear D. Germline lookup yields CDR1 MNHEY and CDR2 SVGAGI. CDR3 length: 15 amino acids. Between the trimmed V and J ends, which lost 0 bases and 0 bases, there was a span of 8 bases. CDR3 bases: TGTGCCAGCAGTTACTCGGTTCTGGTGAACACTGAAGCTTTCTTT. It specifies CASSYSVLVNTEAFF.

V gene TRBV18 combines with J gene TRBJ1-6, with TRBD1 matching 7 bases. Germline V gene sequence: CDR1 KGHSH, CDR2 LQKENI. The junction had 5 bases not matched to a gene; V was cut back by 4 bases and J by 8 bases. CDR3 size: 14 residues. CDR3 sequence: CASSREGGDSPLHF. The CDR3 nucleotides are TGTGCCAGCTCACGAGAAGGGGGCGATTCACCCCTCCACTTT.

By share of the sample, this clone is medium-sized. The chain carries TRBV11-2 and TRBJ2-7; 7 bases agree with TRBD1. There are 16 residues in the CDR3. V was clipped by 1 base and J by 3 bases; unmatched bases: 9. Germline values: CDR1 SGHAT, CDR2 FQNNGV. The CDR3 DNA sequence: TGTGCCAGCAGCTTAGGTCGGGGACAGACTTTCTACGAGCAGTACTTC. It translates to CASSLGRGQTFYEQYF. Full variable domain (missing parts from reference TRBV11-2 and TRBJ2-7): EAGVAQSPRYKIIEKRQSVAFWCNPISGHATLYWYQQILGQGPKLLIQFQNNGVVDDSQLPKDRFSAERLKGVDSTLKIQPAKLEDSAVYLCASSLGRGQTFYEQYFGPGTRLTVT.